Listed here are 27 T cell receptor beta chains from one sample, sequenced in a study of T cell responses to AZD1222 COVID-19 vaccine. Profiled with immunoSEQ multiplex PCR; TCRdb holds only in-frame clones, not every one. Among about 120,000 clones listed, approximately 86% were seen once. The starting material was peripheral blood, obtained on day 0 of AZD1222 vaccination. These receptors all stem from an adult in good health.

The V and J genes are TRBV30 and TRBJ2-1; 8 bases align to TRBD1. Per the germline V gene, CDR1 is GTSNPN and CDR2 is SVGIG (reference sequence). With 1 base clipped from V and 7 bases from J, the junction kept 3 bases outside the gene matches. The length of the CDR3 is 13 residues. CDR3 loop: CAWSATGVNEQFF. DNA for the CDR3: TGTGCCTGGAGTGCGACAGGGGTAAATGAGCAGTTCTTC.

This rearrangement joins TRBV29-1 to TRBJ1-1; D remains ambiguous. The CDR3 loop spans 11 amino acids. Trimming pared 7 bases from V and 4 bases from J, leaving 10 bases between. Germline values: CDR1 SQVTM, CDR2 ANQGSEA. CDR3 amino acids: CSAAWGTEAFF. The CDR3 nucleotides read TGCAGCGCCGCCTGGGGCACTGAAGCTTTCTTT.

In this sample, this clone turned up a few times. The chain couples TRBV3-1 (or the pseudogene TRBV3-2) to TRBJ1-6; no definite D call. This CDR3 is built from 12 residues. Trimming stripped 2 bases from V and 14 bases from J, with 10 bases between. The germline V gene has CDR1 LGHDT and CDR2 YNNKEL (reference sequence). CDR3 protein: CASSQTLRALHF. The CDR3 region has the DNA TGTGCCAGCAGCCAAACGTTGAGAGCCCTCCACTTT.

The chain joins TRBV2 to TRBJ2-1, with TRBD2 matching over 9 bases. The CDR3 has 14 amino acids. The V segment lost 4 bases and the J segment 4 bases; nucleotides outside the gene matches: 2. Looked up from germline, CDR1 is SNHLY and CDR2 is FYNNEI. Here the CDR3 DNA reads TGTGCCAGCAGTGTAGCGGGAGCGTACAATGAGCAGTTCTTC. Translating gives CASSVAGAYNEQFF.

This clone was observed a few times. V gene TRBV28 combines with J gene TRBJ2-5; 12 bases map to TRBD2. The V gene's germline CDR1 is MDHEN and CDR2 SYDVKM. Trimming removed 2 bases from V and 5 bases from J; junction bases left unmatched: 6. This CDR3 contains 16 residues. CDR3 sequence reads: CASSLATSGRKETQYF. CDR3 DNA sequence: TGTGCCAGCAGTTTAGCGACTAGCGGGAGAAAGGAGACCCAGTACTTC. Full variable domain (remainder filled in from reference TRBV28 and TRBJ2-5): DVKVTQSSRYLVKRTGEKVFLECVQDMDHENMFWYRQDPGLGLRLIYFSYDVKMKEKGDIPEGYSVSREKKERFSLILESASTNQTSMYLCASSLATSGRKETQYFGPGTRLLVL.

The rearrangement uses TRBV6-5 and TRBJ2-7, with D perhaps TRBD2 (7 bases). Germline CDR1 reads MNHEY; CDR2 reads SVGAGI. The CDR3 spans 16 residues. The germline V and J ends were trimmed by 1 base and 5 bases, with 18 bases remaining between them. CDR3 region: CASSYLGGGAGNEQYF. The DNA of the CDR3 is TGTGCCAGCAGTTACTTGGGGGGGGGCGCAGGGAACGAGCAGTACTTC.

This clone was observed a few times. The chain employs TRBV19 and TRBJ1-4, with a weak D call TRBD1 (5 bases). Between the trimmed V and J ends, which lost 1 base and 5 bases, there was a span of 17 bases. Germline loops: CDR1 LNHDA, CDR2 SQIVND (reference sequence). This CDR3 spans 17 amino acids. This chain's CDR3 is CASSIGPRQPLNEKLFF. The CDR3 DNA follows: TGTGCCAGTAGTATAGGGCCCCGACAGCCGCTCAATGAAAAACTGTTTTTT.

This clone was observed a single time. The genes are TRBV4-1 and TRBJ2-7, with D maybe TRBD2 (6 bases). CDR1 and CDR2 from the germline V gene are MGHRA and YSYEKL. CDR3 length equals 18 residues. Trimming took 0 bases from V and 0 from J, leaving 18 bases between them. CDR3 nucleotides: TGCGCCAGCAGCCAAGAGGGAGGTGGGACTCAGATCTCCTACGAGCAGTACTTC. Its protein product is CASSQEGGGTQISYEQYF.

The count of this clone is one. The rearrangement links TRBV28 to TRBJ2-7; D unresolved. CDR1 MDHEN and CDR2 SYDVKM come from the germline V gene. The length of the CDR3 is 14 residues. V lost 3 bases and J lost 0, with 9 bases in between. The CDR3 DNA sequence: TGTGCCAGCAGTTTGGCTTACCGCTCCTACGAGCAGTACTTC. This encodes CASSLAYRSYEQYF.

This clone was counted only a few times. This rearrangement joins TRBV7-2 to TRBJ2-7, with D unclear. Trimming pared 3 bases from V and 2 bases from J, leaving 5 bases between. Germline CDR1 reads SGHTA; CDR2 reads FQGNSA. CDR3 size: 12 residues. The CDR3 here is CASSLVAYEQYF. The CDR3 coding sequence is TGTGCCAGCAGCTTGGTAGCCTACGAGCAGTACTTC. Using reference TRBV7-2 and TRBJ2-7 for the parts outside the CDR3, the full variable domain is GAGVSQSPSNKVTEKGKDVELRCDPISGHTALYWYRQSLGQGLEFLIYFQGNSAPDKSGLPSDRFSAERTGGSVSTLTIQRTQQEDSAVYLCASSLVAYEQYFGPGTRLTVT.

V and J are TRBV4-1 and TRBJ2-3; perhaps TRBD2 as D (7 bases). V was cut by 0 bases and J by 3 bases, with 22 bases left in between. Germline CDR1 and CDR2: MGHRA and YSYEKL. This CDR3 has 19 amino acids. The CDR3 DNA is TGCGCCAGCAGCCAAGATTGGCGCGGGGGCGGCCCTCGAACAGATACGCAGTATTTT. Translated: CASSQDWRGGGPRTDTQYF.

This chain links TRBV5-1 with TRBJ2-7; 8 nucleotides line up with TRBD2. V was clipped by 1 base and J by 1 base; unmatched bases: 4. Germline-derived CDR1 and CDR2 are SGHRS and YFSETQ. There are 15 residues in the CDR3. The CDR3 here is CASSLSAGGSYEQYF. CDR3 in DNA: TGCGCCAGCAGCTTGTCGGCGGGAGGTTCCTACGAGCAGTACTTC.

This clone occurred once. The chain uses TRBV9 and TRBJ1-1, with unresolved D. The CDR3 sequence is 15 residues long. Trimming left V 0 bases short and J 0 bases short, with 9 bases between. Germline CDR1 SGDLS, CDR2 YYNGEE. For the CDR3, the DNA is TGTGCCAGCAGCGTAGTCTTAGAAATGAACACTGAAGCTTTCTTT. Amino acids: CASSVVLEMNTEAFF.

This rearrangement joins TRBV28 to TRBJ2-2; D not resolved. The CDR3 spans 13 residues. Germline CDR1 MDHEN, CDR2 SYDVKM. V shed 5 bases and J shed 4 bases, with 8 bases lying between them. The CDR3 sequence: CASSGSSTGELFF. In DNA, the CDR3 is TGTGCCAGCAGTGGGTCTTCCACCGGGGAGCTGTTTTTT.

The CDR3 DNA is TGTGCCACCAGCAGAGGAGGGCTCTCCTACGAGCAGTACTTC. This codes for CATSRGGLSYEQYF. The gene calls are TRBV15 and TRBJ2-7, with D perhaps TRBD2 (5 bases). From germline, CDR1 is LNHNV and CDR2 YYDKDF (reference sequence). This CDR3 comprises 14 residues. Deletions cut 1 base from V and 0 bases from J, with 7 bases between.

The V call is TRBV15, the J call TRBJ1-5; D ambiguous. The germline V and J ends were trimmed by 3 bases and 3 bases, with 3 bases remaining between them. The CDR3 has 12 amino acids. The germline gives CDR1 LNHNV, CDR2 YYDKDF (reference sequence). As DNA, the CDR3 is TGTGCCACCAGCAGGTCCAATCAGCCCCAGCATTTT. Translating gives CATSRSNQPQHF.

The chain uses TRBV29-1 and TRBJ2-3; D is possibly TRBD1 (6 bases). The CDR3 length is 14 residues. Trimming took 2 bases from V and 1 from J, leaving 10 bases between them. Germline loops: CDR1 SQVTM, CDR2 ANQGSEA. Here the CDR3 reads CSVEWGRGTDTQYF. The CDR3 DNA is TGCAGCGTTGAATGGGGGCGCGGCACAGATACGCAGTATTTT.

The V and J genes are TRBV11-2 and TRBJ2-1, with D possibly being TRBD2 (5 bases). The CDR3 consists of 16 residues. Germline CDR1 is SGHAT and CDR2 is FQNNGV. Trimming left V 4 bases short and J 0 bases short, with 13 bases between. CDR3 DNA: TGTGCCAGCAGCTCCCCTGGGCGGGTCTCCTACAATGAGCAGTTCTTC. This gives the protein CASSSPGRVSYNEQFF.

The chain uses TRBV7-9 and TRBJ1-6; 10 nucleotides line up with TRBD1. The germline V gene encodes CDR1 SEHNR and CDR2 FQNEAQ (reference sequence). The CDR3 runs to 14 residues. J was trimmed by 7 bases and V by 6 bases; bases with no gene match: 3. The CDR3 sequence: CASRGTGENSPLHF. DNA of the CDR3: TGTGCCAGCAGGGGGACAGGGGAAAATTCACCCCTCCACTTT.

V usage is TRBV6-5 and J usage is TRBJ2-1; 9 nucleotides agree with TRBD2. The trim removed 0 bases at V and 2 bases at J, leaving 2 bases unmatched. This CDR3 is built from 16 residues. Germline V gene sequence: CDR1 MNHEY, CDR2 SVGAGI. In DNA, the CDR3 is TGTGCCAGCAGTTACTCTAGCGGGAGAACCTACAATGAGCAGTTCTTC. This sequence encodes CASSYSSGRTYNEQFF.

This clone showed up just a few times. V usage is TRBV30 and J usage is TRBJ1-1; a possible D gene is TRBD1 (5 bases). The V gene's germline CDR1 is GTSNPN and CDR2 SVGIG (reference sequence). The length of the CDR3 is 14 residues. Trimming pared 2 bases from V and 1 base from J, leaving 11 bases between. The CDR3 coding sequence is TGTGCCTGGAGTCCCGACGGGACGAACACTGAAGCTTTCTTT. Its protein is CAWSPDGTNTEAFF.

This clone was detected a few times. This chain links TRBV2 with TRBJ1-2; D remains unclear. CDR3 size: 11 residues. Germline V gene data show CDR1 as SNHLY and CDR2 as FYNNEI. Trimming left V 4 bases short and J 3 bases short, with 3 bases between. The CDR3 coding sequence is TGTGCCAGCAGTGGCCACTATGGCTACACCTTC. This codes for CASSGHYGYTF.

This clone was counted a few times. The chain links TRBV14 to TRBJ2-3, with 8 bases that match TRBD1. The CDR3 covers 18 residues. Per the germline V gene, CDR1 is SGHDN and CDR2 is FVKESK. Unmatched junction bases numbered 11, after V lost 1 base and J lost 2 bases. The CDR3 DNA follows: TGTGCCAGCAGCCAAGCCTTGACAGGGGCCCCCTCCACAGATACGCAGTATTTT. This sequence encodes CASSQALTGAPSTDTQYF.

The V call is TRBV2, the J call TRBJ1-5, with TRBD1 matching 8 bases. Looked up from germline, CDR1 is SNHLY and CDR2 is FYNNEI. Germline trimming cut 7 bases from V and 2 bases from J; bases unmatched to any gene: 4. The CDR3 runs to 14 residues. The CDR3 coding sequence is TGTGCCAGCACCGGACAGGGAGGCAATCAGCCCCAGCATTTT. It yields the protein CASTGQGGNQPQHF.

J is TRBJ2-3 and V is TRBV5-8, with 7 bases fitting TRBD2. The germline gives CDR1 SGHTS, CDR2 YDEGEE. This CDR3 has 16 residues. Trimming took 4 bases from V and 1 from J; bases not matched to a gene: 9. In nucleotides, the CDR3 is TGTGCCAGCAGCCAACCCAGGAGCGGGGGCACAGATACGCAGTATTTT. It is translated as CASSQPRSGGTDTQYF.

This CDR3 reads CASSWGRADQPQHF. CDR3 DNA: TGTGCCAGTAGTTGGGGGCGAGCGGATCAGCCCCAGCATTTT. The chain couples TRBV19 to TRBJ1-5, with D perhaps TRBD1 (6 bases). The CDR3 runs 14 residues. Germline CDR1 LNHDA, CDR2 SQIVND (reference sequence). The germline V and J ends were trimmed by 5 bases and 5 bases, with 13 bases remaining between them.

The J gene is TRBJ2-5, the V gene TRBV5-1; D unresolved. V was shortened by 1 base and J by 5 bases, with 3 bases between the two germline ends. Germline CDR1 SGHRS, CDR2 YFSETQ. This CDR3 has 11 amino acids. CDR3: CASSLRETQYF. CDR3 DNA: TGCGCCAGCAGCTTGCGGGAGACCCAGTACTTC.